This is a list of T cell receptor beta chains from one sample in a study of blood T cell repertoires in COVID-19. The method was immunoSEQ multiplex PCR; TCRdb's version includes in-frame clones alone and lacks a portion of them. The sample has more than 50,000 clones; roughly 80% are singletons. The material sequenced was peripheral blood. The origin of the receptors is a woman in her sixties or seventies with acute or convalescent COVID-19. CDR3s include the opening cysteine and the closing phenylalanine or tryptophan. A D gene is named only where the DNA matches it firmly. Part of the rows lack a size; the others show once, few, many or a class for expanded clones.

>TRBV12-3/TRBV12-4|.|TRBJ1-1|12|.
TGTGCCAGCAGTTACGGGGGAGCTGAAGCTTTCTTT
CASSYGGAEAFF
>TRBV14|.|TRBJ1-2|14|once
TGTGCCAGCAGCCACCCGGGTCAAGTATATGGCTACACCTTC
CASSHPGQVYGYTF
>TRBV5-1|TRBD2|TRBJ2-2|17|.
TGCGCCAGCAGCTCTAGGACTAGCGGGGGTACCACCGGGGAGCTGTTTTTT
CASSSRTSGGTTGELFF
>TRBV24-1|TRBD1|TRBJ1-2|15|.
TGTGCCACCAGTGATTCTGAAGACAGGGGGCATGGCTACACCTTC
CATSDSEDRGHGYTF
>TRBV15|.|TRBJ1-1|14|.
TGTGCCACCAGCAGAGCGTGGCCAGACACTGAAGCTTTCTTT
CATSRAWPDTEAFF
>TRBV5-1|TRBD1|TRBJ1-1|14|.
TGCGCCAGCAGTCCCGGGACAGGGAACACTGAAGCTTTCTTT
CASSPGTGNTEAFF
>TRBV2|.|TRBJ1-1|14|.
TGTGCCAGCAGTGGTGAAGCCATGAACACTGAAGCTTTCTTT
CASSGEAMNTEAFF
>TRBV5-1|TRBD1|TRBJ1-2|14|.
TGCGCCAGCAGCTTGGGGACAGGGGATTATGGCTACACCTTC
CASSLGTGDYGYTF
>TRBV7-3|TRBD2|TRBJ2-7|18|.
TGTGCCAGCAGCTTAAAAGGGGGGACTAGCGGGCCCCTCTACGAGCAGTACTTC
CASSLKGGTSGPLYEQYF
>TRBV10-3|TRBD2|TRBJ2-1|17|.
TGTGCCATCAGGGGGACTAGCGGGAGTAGCTCCTACAATGAGCAGTTCTTC
CAIRGTSGSSSYNEQFF
>TRBV6-5|.|TRBJ2-7|12|.
TGTGCCAGCACCCCAGACTTCAACGAGCAGTACTTC
CASTPDFNEQYF
>TRBV28|.|TRBJ2-5|13|.
TGTGCCAGCAGCCCGGGGGTTGGAGAGACCCAGTACTTC
CASSPGVGETQYF
>TRBV30|TRBD1|TRBJ2-3|15|.
TGTGCCTGGAGTGTTCAGGGGGTATACACAGATACGCAGTATTTT
CAWSVQGVYTDTQYF
>TRBV10-1|TRBD1|TRBJ2-3|15|.
TGCGCCAGCAGTGACTTGAGAGGGGGCGCAGATACGCAGTATTTT
CASSDLRGGADTQYF
>TRBV24-1|TRBD1|TRBJ1-1|14|few
TGTGCCACCAGTGAGACAGGGATGAACACTGAAGCTTTCTTT
CATSETGMNTEAFF
>TRBV28|.|TRBJ1-3|15|.
TGTGCCAGCAGCAGGCGTACCGGGGGGGGAAACACCATATATTTT
CASSRRTGGGNTIYF
>TRBV5-8|.|TRBJ1-2|14|.
TGTGCCAGCAGCTTGGACCGGGGAGGCTATGGCTACACCTTC
CASSLDRGGYGYTF
>TRBV4-2|.|TRBJ1-6|15|.
TGTGCCAGCAGCCAAGACTGGCAGCGGAATTCACCCCTCCACTTT
CASSQDWQRNSPLHF
>TRBV19|.|TRBJ1-5|15|.
TGTGCCAGTAGTATAGTACAGGGAAAGAATCAGCCCCAGCATTTT
CASSIVQGKNQPQHF
>TRBV12-3/TRBV12-4|.|TRBJ1-1|13|.
TGTGCCAGCAGCACCGCTATGAACACTGAAGCTTTCTTT
CASSTAMNTEAFF
>TRBV5-6|.|TRBJ1-1|13|.
TGTGCCAGCAGCCCGGGGGGTCGCACTGAAGCTTTCTTT
CASSPGGRTEAFF
>TRBV5-1|.|TRBJ2-2|14|.
TGCGCCAGCAGCTACGGAGGGGAAGGCGGGGAGCTGTTTTTT
CASSYGGEGGELFF
>TRBV12-5|.|TRBJ2-7|17|.
TGTGCTAGTGGTTTGGCCTACGTAGCCGAAAAACCCTACGAGCAGTACTTC
CASGLAYVAEKPYEQYF
>TRBV5-1|.|TRBJ1-1|16|.
TGCGCCAGCAGCGGGGGACTTAGTACCCTGAACACTGAAGCTTTCTTT
CASSGGLSTLNTEAFF
>TRBV4-1|.|TRBJ1-3|13|.
TGCGCCAGCAGCTGGGGCAGTCAAAACACCATATATTTT
CASSWGSQNTIYF
>TRBV21-1|.|TRBJ2-7|19|.
TGTGCCAGCAGCAAGAATAGGGGTAATCCCTCAAGACAGGGCTACGAGCAGTACTTC
CASSKNRGNPSRQGYEQYF
>TRBV20-1|.|TRBJ1-5|11|.
TGCAGTGCTCCTGGTGGGGGGGGCCAGCATTTT
CSAPGGGGQHF
>TRBV28|TRBD1|TRBJ1-1|13|.
TGTGCCAGCAGGGGACAGATAACTTATGAAGCTTTCTTT
CASRGQITYEAFF
>TRBV3-1/TRBV3-2|TRBD1|TRBJ1-2|14|.
TGTGCCAGCAGCTCAGCCTCGACAGGGCACGGCTACACCTTC
CASSSASTGHGYTF
>TRBV10-1|.|TRBJ2-7|13|.
TGCGCCAGCAGTCATACAGGGTCCTACGAGCAGTACTTC
CASSHTGSYEQYF
>TRBV5-1|TRBD2|TRBJ2-7|14|.
TGCGCCAGCAGCTACTCAGCGGGAGGTGGCGAGCAGTACTTC
CASSYSAGGGEQYF
>TRBV12-3/TRBV12-4|TRBD1|TRBJ1-6|13|.
TGTGCCAGCTCGACAGGGGGGTTTACCGCCCTCCACTTT
CASSTGGFTALHF
>TRBV11-2|TRBD2|TRBJ2-6|15|.
TGTGCCAGCAACCTGGGGGGGGCTGGGGCCAACGTCCTGACTTTC
CASNLGGAGANVLTF
>TRBV2|.|TRBJ2-6|15|few
TGTGCCAGCAGTGTGAGAAACTCTGGGGCCAACGTCCTGACTTTC
CASSVRNSGANVLTF
>TRBV19|TRBD1|TRBJ1-6|17|few
TGTGCCAGTAGTATCCGGACAGGGAGCTCCTATAATTCACCCCTCCACTTT
CASSIRTGSSYNSPLHF
>TRBV6-5|.|TRBJ2-7|15|few
TGTGCCAGCAGTTATGAGACGGCGACAGGCTACGAGCAGTACTTC
CASSYETATGYEQYF
>TRBV11-2|.|TRBJ1-3|16|.
TGTGCCAGCAGCTTACGACCAGCGAGCTCTGGAAACACCATATATTTT
CASSLRPASSGNTIYF
>TRBV20-1|.|TRBJ1-1|13|.
TGCAGTGCTAGTTCAGGGCAGCGCACTGAAGCTTTCTTT
CSASSGQRTEAFF
>TRBV28|TRBD2|TRBJ2-7|13|.
TGTGCCAGCAGTGGCGGGAGACCCTACGAGCAGTACTTC
CASSGGRPYEQYF
>TRBV5-1|TRBD1|TRBJ1-1|15|.
TGCGCCAGCAGCGGTTCCGGGACAGTGAACACTGAAGCTTTCTTT
CASSGSGTVNTEAFF